This T cell receptor beta chain was recovered during a study of STAT5B mutations in CD4+ large granular lymphocyte leukemia (dated by TCRdb to between 2021 and 2022). The study in broad terms: Among healthy controls, the CDR3 'QG' motif was associated with a particular HLA allele. Flow cytometry performed on FACSCanto II or FACSVerse showed that the purified fractions had more than 95% purity among lymphocytes. The study compared the TCRbeta repertoires of patients with CD4+ T-cell large granular lymphocyte leukemia against those of healthy blood donors.

The healthy controls were 37 blood donors, and the buffy coats of these donors were supplied by the Finnish Red Cross blood service. All TCR-sequenced material derived from peripheral blood: patient blood samples and healthy donor buffy coats. Ficoll-Hypaque gradient centrifugation was used to isolate peripheral blood mononuclear cells. For the healthy controls, CD4+ cells were obtained from buffy coats by magnetic purification. Genomic DNA was extracted using the Gentra Puregene Cell and Tissue kit, and a Qubit 2.0 fluorometer was used to quantify it. The immunoSEQ assay at survey resolution was used to sequence TCRbeta rearrangements from genomic DNA. The published analysis was carried out like this. In the TCR sequencing data, the smallest productive clonotype frequency that could be detected was 2.59 x 10-5. Only productive TCRbeta rearrangements, meaning sequences that were complete and in-frame, were kept for the analyses. Clonality for each sample was calculated as Simpson clonality in the immunoSEQ Analyzer version 3.0. Clones were categorized by frequency as very rare, small, medium, large (1-20%) or hyperexpanded (>20%). OLGA 1.2.3 estimated generation probabilities, VDJtools produced V-gene circos plots, VDJdb was queried for specificities, and GLIPH identified CDR3 motifs. TCRdb re-hosts the immuneACCESS table, in-frame sequences only. Its copies lack some clones; in the studies checked, an unresolved V gene accounts for under half of them, and the cause for the rest is not known. V and J calls and clone size are those listed in that table; D and trimming were worked out from the DNA. Present in this sample are more than 45,000 clones, just over 70% of which were seen just once. Of the sample, less than 2% falls within the top ten clones.

What the study reported, not specific to this receptor: The data were not HLA-matched, and the higher clonality in CD4+ T-LGLL than in CD8+ T-LGLL could be due to the relatively small sample size. CD4-sorted patient repertoires appeared more clonal than healthy CD4+ repertoires, and this difference persisted after removing the putative leukemic clones. Each patient's main leukemic clonotypes were private, but approximately 26% of these clonotypes showed up at low frequency in the non-leukemic repertoires of other patients. Enrichment of TRBV06-family usage was observed among the top patient clones (8/27) relative to healthy controls (2/35).

As to this clone: What this receptor recognizes is not known. Per-nucleotide qualities are absent, and no much larger clonotype sits a single base away.

Deletion took 0 bases off V and 6 bases off J, with a span of 18 bases between the germline ends. As encoded in the germline V gene, CDR1 is SNHLY while CDR2 is FYNNEI. From its cysteine to its phenylalanine, the CDR3 spans 16 amino acids. Of all the DNA, just the CDR3 is kept, 48 bases in frame from base 1. The chain uses TRBV2 and TRBJ2-7; too little of a D gene remains to name it. The TCR was taken from a human donor in good health. The sample comprised CD4+ T cells from blood buffy coats. CDR3 reads: CASSEALLGLASEQYF. The bases read TGTGCCAGCAGTGAAGCGCTTCTGGGCCTGGCCTCCGAGCAGTACTTC.